Listed below are T cell receptor beta chains from one sample, sequenced in a study of identical twins. A single record per CDR3 protein comes from TCRdb applying MiXCR to the 5' RACE reads. This table holds 1.5 million to 2 million distinct CDR3 sequences, around 29% found once. Sequenced: cord blood. Every receptor here comes from a newborn girl in good health. Both conserved end residues are part of each CDR3. The order of the fields is clone size, J gene, V gene, D gene, CDR3 DNA, CDR3 protein. A D gene is named only where the DNA matches it firmly. Some rows have no size entry. The others give once, few or many, or a class for an expanded clone.

- | TRBJ2-3 | TRBV7-2 | TRBD2 | TGTGCCAGCAGCTTAGATAGAGGCGGGAGCGATACGCAGTATTTT | CASSLDRGGSDTQYF
few | TRBJ2-2 | TRBV12-3/TRBV12-4 | TRBD1 | TGTGCCAGCAGGCCGGGACAGGCGAACACCGGGGAGCTGTTTTTT | CASRPGQANTGELFF
- | TRBJ2-7 | TRBV4-1 | - | TGCGCCAGCAGCCAAGATGGGCCGGGGTTCTTCTACGAGCAGTACTTC | CASSQDGPGFFYEQYF
- | TRBJ1-1 | TRBV28 | - | TGTGCCAGCAGGCCTACTCCGGGACGGGCCTACACTGAAGCTTTCTTT | CASRPTPGRAYTEAFF
- | TRBJ1-1 | TRBV12-3/TRBV12-4 | - | TGTGCCAGCAGTACCGGGGACGGACGCACTGAAGCTTTCTTT | CASSTGDGRTEAFF
- | TRBJ2-3 | TRBV10-3 | TRBD1 | TGTGCCACCCGACCACAACCCCGGGACAGGGTAAACCCAGATACGCAGTATTTT | CATRPQPRDRVNPDTQYF
- | TRBJ2-7 | TRBV4-1 | - | TGCGCCAGCAGCCCGAAGGAATCCTACAATGAGCAGTACTTC | CASSPKESYNEQYF
- | TRBJ2-1 | TRBV6-4 | TRBD2 | TGTGCCAGCAGTGACTCGGGGACTAACTCCTACAATGAGCAGTTCTTC | CASSDSGTNSYNEQFF
- | TRBJ1-2 | TRBV2 | - | TGTGCCAACAGTGAGGCCGCAAAGCGAATCTATGGCTACACCTTC | CANSEAAKRIYGYTF
- | TRBJ1-2 | TRBV4-3 | - | TGCGCCAGCAGCCAAGATCTGACACGTAACTATGGCTACACCTTC | CASSQDLTRNYGYTF
few | TRBJ1-6 | TRBV2 | - | TGTGCCAGCAGTGAAGCGGGGGACTTCTATAATTCACCCCTCCACTTT | CASSEAGDFYNSPLHF
few | TRBJ2-7 | TRBV6-1 | TRBD1 | TGTGCCAGCAGTGTTGTTGTCAGGGGGCTATACGAGCAGTACTTC | CASSVVVRGLYEQYF
- | TRBJ2-6 | TRBV27 | TRBD1 | TGTGCCAGCAGTTTGGACAGGGGAACCTCTGGGGCCAACGTCCTGACTTTC | CASSLDRGTSGANVLTF
- | TRBJ2-1 | TRBV28 | - | TGTGCCAGCAGTTTAGGAGGACGGATAGCGAGCAATGAGCAGTTCTTC | CASSLGGRIASNEQFF
few | TRBJ2-7 | TRBV9 | - | TGTGCCAGCAGCGTGGGCCTCCACCCCTCCTACAATGAGCAGTACTTC | CASSVGLHPSYNEQYF
- | TRBJ2-5 | TRBV5-1 | - | TGCGCCAGCAGCGTAACAATGGTATGGGAGACCCAGTACTTC | CASSVTMVWETQYF
few | TRBJ2-3 | TRBV14 | - | TGTGCCAGCAGAAAAGGGGGGAGCACAGATACGCAGTATTTT | CASRKGGSTDTQYF
- | TRBJ2-7 | TRBV29-1 | TRBD2 | TGCAGCGTTGAAGCACCCGGGACTAGCGGGGGATTATACGGGCAGTACTTC | CSVEAPGTSGGLYGQYF
few | TRBJ2-3 | TRBV27 | TRBD1 | TGTGCCAGCAGAGGACAGGGCCCAGGGCTCAGCACAGATACGCAGTATTTT | CASRGQGPGLSTDTQYF
- | TRBJ1-3 | TRBV11-2 | TRBD1 | TGTGCCAGCAGCTTAGCTCCGGGACAGCCTGGAAACACCATATATTTT | CASSLAPGQPGNTIYF